This T cell receptor (beta chain) was documented in a study of blood T cell repertoires in COVID-19. CDR1 is SGDLS and CDR2 is YYNGEE in the germline V gene. Unmatched junction bases numbered 8, after V lost 3 bases and J lost 7 bases. This CDR3 is 16 amino acids long. Clones were sequenced by immunoSEQ multiplex PCR, and TCRdb holds only the in-frame ones, with some missing. The sample lists about 130,000 clones; about 87% were seen once. The sequence was obtained from a human donor in a cohort sampled during active COVID-19. The sample consisted of peripheral blood. The J gene is TRBJ2-1, the V gene TRBV9; 12 positions match TRBD2. The CDR3 coding sequence is TGTGCCAGCAGCGAATTGACTAGCGGGAGTCCGAATGAGCAGTTCTTC. Amino acids: CASSELTSGSPNEQFF.